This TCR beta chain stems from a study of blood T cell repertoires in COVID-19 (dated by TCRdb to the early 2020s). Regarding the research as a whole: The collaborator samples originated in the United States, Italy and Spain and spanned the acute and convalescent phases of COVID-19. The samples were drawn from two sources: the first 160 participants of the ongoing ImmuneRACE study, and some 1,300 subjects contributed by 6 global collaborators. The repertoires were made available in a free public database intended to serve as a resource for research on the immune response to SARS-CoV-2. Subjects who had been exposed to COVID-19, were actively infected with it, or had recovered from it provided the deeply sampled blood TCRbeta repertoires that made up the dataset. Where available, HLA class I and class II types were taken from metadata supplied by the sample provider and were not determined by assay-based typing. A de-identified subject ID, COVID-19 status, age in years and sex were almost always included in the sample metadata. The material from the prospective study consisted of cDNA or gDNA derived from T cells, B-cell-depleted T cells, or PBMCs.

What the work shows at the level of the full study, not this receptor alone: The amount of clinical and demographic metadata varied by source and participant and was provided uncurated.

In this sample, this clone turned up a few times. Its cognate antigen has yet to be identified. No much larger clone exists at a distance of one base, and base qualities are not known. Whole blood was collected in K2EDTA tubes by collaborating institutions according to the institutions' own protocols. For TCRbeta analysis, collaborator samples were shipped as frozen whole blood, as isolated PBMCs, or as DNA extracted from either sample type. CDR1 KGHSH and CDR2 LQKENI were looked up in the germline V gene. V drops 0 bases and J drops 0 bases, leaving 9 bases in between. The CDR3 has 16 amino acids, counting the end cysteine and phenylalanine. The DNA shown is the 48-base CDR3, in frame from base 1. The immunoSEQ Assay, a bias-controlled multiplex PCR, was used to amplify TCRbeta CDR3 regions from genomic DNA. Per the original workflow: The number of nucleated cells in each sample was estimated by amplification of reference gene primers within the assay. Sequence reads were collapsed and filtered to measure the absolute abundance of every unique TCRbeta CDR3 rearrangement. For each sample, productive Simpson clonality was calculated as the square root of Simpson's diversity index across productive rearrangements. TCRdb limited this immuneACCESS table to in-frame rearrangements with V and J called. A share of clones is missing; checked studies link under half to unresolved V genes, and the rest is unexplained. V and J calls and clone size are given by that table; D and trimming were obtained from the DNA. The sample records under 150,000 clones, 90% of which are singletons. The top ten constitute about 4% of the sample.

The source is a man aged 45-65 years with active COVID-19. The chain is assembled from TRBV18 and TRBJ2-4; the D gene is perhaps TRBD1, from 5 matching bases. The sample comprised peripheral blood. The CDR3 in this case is CASSPPEGVAKNIQYF. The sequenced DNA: TGTGCCAGCTCACCACCGGAAGGGGTAGCCAAAAACATTCAGTACTTC. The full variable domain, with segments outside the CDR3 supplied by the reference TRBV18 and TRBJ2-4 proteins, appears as NAGVMQNPRHLVRRRGQEARLRCSPMKGHSHVYWYRQLPEEGLKFMVYLQKENIIDESGMPKERFSAEFPKEGPSILRIQQVVRGDSAAYFCASSPPEGVAKNIQYFGAGTRLSVL.